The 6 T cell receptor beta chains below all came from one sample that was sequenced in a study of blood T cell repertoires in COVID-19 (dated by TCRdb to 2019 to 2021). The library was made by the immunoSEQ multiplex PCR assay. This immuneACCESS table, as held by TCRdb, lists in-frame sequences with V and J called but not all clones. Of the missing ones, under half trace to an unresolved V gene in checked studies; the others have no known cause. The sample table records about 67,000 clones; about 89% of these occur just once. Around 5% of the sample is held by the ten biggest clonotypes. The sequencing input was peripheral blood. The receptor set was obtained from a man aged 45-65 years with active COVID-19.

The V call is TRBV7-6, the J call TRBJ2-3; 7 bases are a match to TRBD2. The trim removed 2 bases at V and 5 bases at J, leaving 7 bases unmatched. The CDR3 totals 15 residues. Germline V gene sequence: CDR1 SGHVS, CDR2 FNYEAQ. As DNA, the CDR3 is TGTGCCAGCAGCTTAAGGGCGGGAGAACGAGATACGCAGTATTTT. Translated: CASSLRAGERDTQYF.

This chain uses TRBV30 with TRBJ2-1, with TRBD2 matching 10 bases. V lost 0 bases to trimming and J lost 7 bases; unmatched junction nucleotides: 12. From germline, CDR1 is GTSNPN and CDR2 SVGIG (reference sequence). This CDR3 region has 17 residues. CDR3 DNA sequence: TGTGCCTGGAGTGTTGCGGCGTCTAGCGGGGGAAAAAATGAGCAGTTCTTC. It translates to CAWSVAASSGGKNEQFF.

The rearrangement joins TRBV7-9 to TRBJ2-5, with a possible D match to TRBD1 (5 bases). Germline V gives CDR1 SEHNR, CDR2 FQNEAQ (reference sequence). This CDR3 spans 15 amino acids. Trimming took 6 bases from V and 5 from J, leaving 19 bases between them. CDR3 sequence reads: CASSQGEGLSETQYF. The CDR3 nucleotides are TGTGCCAGCAGTCAAGGGGAAGGTTTGTCGGAGACCCAGTACTTC.

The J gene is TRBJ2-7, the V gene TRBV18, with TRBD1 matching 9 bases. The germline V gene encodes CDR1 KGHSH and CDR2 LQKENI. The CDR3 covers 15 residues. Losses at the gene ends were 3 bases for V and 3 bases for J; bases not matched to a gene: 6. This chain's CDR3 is CASSPNPGQGYEQYF. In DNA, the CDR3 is TGTGCCAGCTCACCTAATCCGGGACAGGGCTACGAGCAGTACTTC.

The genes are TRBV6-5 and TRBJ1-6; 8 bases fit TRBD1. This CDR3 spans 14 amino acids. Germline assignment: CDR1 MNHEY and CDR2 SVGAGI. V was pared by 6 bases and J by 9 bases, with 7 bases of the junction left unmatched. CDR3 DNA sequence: TGTGCCAGCAGCGTCGGGACAGGACCTTCACCCCTCCACTTT. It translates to CASSVGTGPSPLHF.

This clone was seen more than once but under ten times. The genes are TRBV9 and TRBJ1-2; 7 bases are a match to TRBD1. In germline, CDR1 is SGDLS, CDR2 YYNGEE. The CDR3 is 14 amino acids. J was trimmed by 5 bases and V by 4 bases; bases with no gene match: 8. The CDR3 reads CASSLSGQSYGYTF. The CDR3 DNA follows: TGTGCCAGCAGCTTATCGGGACAGAGTTATGGCTACACCTTC.